By frequency, the clone carrying this T cell receptor (beta chain) registers medium-sized (0.01 to 0.1%). Its antigen remains unknown. The CDR3 has 12 residues. Looked up from germline, CDR1 is SQVTM and CDR2 is ANQGSEA. These data are taken from a study of human CD8 memory T cell subsets. Study findings and constraints: It was suggested by Chao1 estimates that stem-like memory T cells were more diverse than precursor exhausted T cells. In this study, sequencing was restricted to T cell receptor beta chains only.

UMI-labeled 5' RACE yielded the TCR beta libraries. TCRdb derives one entry per CDR3 protein from the 5' RACE reads, leaving out DNA. The sample data list around 10,000 distinct CDR3 sequences. The sample was CD8+ T cells from PBMCs. The J gene is TRBJ1-1, the V gene TRBV29-1; no DNA is available, so the TRBD1 call from TCRdb remains unchecked. The TCR was taken from a human donor in good health. This CDR3 reads CSVTDSRGEAFF.